This TCR beta chain was profiled in a study of T-cell memory formation after mild COVID-19. This clonotype has more than one count but fewer than ten. Trimming left V 4 bases short and J 1 base short, with 15 bases between. CDR3 length equals 15 residues. CDR1 SGHNT and CDR2 YYREEE come from the germline V gene (reference sequence). TCRdb passed the 5' RACE reads through MiXCR, listing each CDR3 protein once. Of fewer than 250,000 distinct CDR3 sequences in the sample, under 12% were seen once. The chain is built from TRBV5-4 and TRBJ2-7, with D unclear. Material: PBMCs or a T cell subset sorted from them (not recorded which). This clonotype originated in a man in his late teens or twenties who had mild COVID-19 (a few samples of this study predate the infection). Cell type and time point are not known. The DNA for the CDR3 is TGTGCCAGCAGCCCCGACCCGGACGGGTCCTACGAGCAGTACGTC. Translated: CASSPDPDGSYEQYV.